The rows below give T cell receptor beta chains drawn from one sample of a study of T cells after yellow fever vaccination. TCRdb processed the 5' RACE reads anew with MiXCR; each CDR3 protein has one entry. The sample consists of about 160,000 distinct CDR3 sequences, about 7% of them appearing once. The input for sequencing was CD4+ T cells sorted from PBMCs, taken roughly 5 days after the first yellow fever vaccination. These receptors came from a man between 18 and 35 years old who received the YFV17D yellow fever vaccine. The CDR3 runs from the conserved cysteine through the conserved F or W. Each record gives: V gene, J gene, clone size, D gene, CDR3 DNA, CDR3 protein. D genes are given only for firm matches. Not every row has a clone size; where given, it reads once, few, many or a size class.

V: TRBV28
J: TRBJ2-3
size: many
D: -
DNA: TGTGCCAGCAGTTTACGGATGGATACGCAGTATTTT
CDR3: CASSLRMDTQYF

V: TRBV30
J: TRBJ2-7
size: many
D: TRBD1
DNA: TGTGCATGCAACAGGGGGCTAGCCTACGAGCAGTACTTC
CDR3: CACNRGLAYEQYF

V: TRBV7-8
J: TRBJ2-7
size: many
D: TRBD2
DNA: TGTGCCAGCAGCCGAGCCGGACTAGCGGGGTCCTACGAGCAGTACTTC
CDR3: CASSRAGLAGSYEQYF

V: TRBV20-1
J: TRBJ2-3
size: few
D: TRBD2
DNA: TGCAGTGCTAGAGACTTTGGACTAGCGGGGACTACGAACTTAGATACGCAGTATTTT
CDR3: CSARDFGLAGTTNLDTQYF

V: TRBV5-1
J: TRBJ1-2
size: few
D: TRBD1
DNA: TGCGCCAGCAGCCAAGGACAGGGAAGTGAAGGCTATGGCTACACCTTC
CDR3: CASSQGQGSEGYGYTF

V: TRBV5-1
J: TRBJ2-1
size: many
D: TRBD2
DNA: TGCGCCAGCAGTCGGGCGGGTAGCGGGGGTATATTAGATGAGCAGTTCTTC
CDR3: CASSRAGSGGILDEQFF

V: TRBV7-2
J: TRBJ1-2
size: -
D: -
DNA: TGTGCCAGCAGCCCGACCTCCTCTGGGGGATTCTATGGCTACACCTTC
CDR3: CASSPTSSGGFYGYTF

V: TRBV4-3
J: TRBJ2-1
size: many
D: TRBD2
DNA: TGCGCCAGCAGCCAAGACCCCGGGACTAGTTCCAGGGAGCAGTTCTTC
CDR3: CASSQDPGTSSREQFF

V: TRBV4-1
J: TRBJ1-6
size: many
D: -
DNA: TGCGCCAGCAGCCAAGAACCATCGGGGTATTCACCCCTCCACTTT
CDR3: CASSQEPSGYSPLHF

V: TRBV11-3
J: TRBJ2-1
size: many
D: -
DNA: TGTGCCAGCAGCATCGGGGCCGATGAGCAGTTCTTC
CDR3: CASSIGADEQFF

V: TRBV7-2
J: TRBJ1-2
size: few
D: -
DNA: TGTGCCAGCAGCTTATATTTCGACGGCAACTATGGCTACACCTTC
CDR3: CASSLYFDGNYGYTF

V: TRBV6-2/TRBV6-3
J: TRBJ1-2
size: few
D: -
DNA: TGTGCCAGCAGTTACTCGATCCCCGGCATCTATGGCTACACCTTC
CDR3: CASSYSIPGIYGYTF

V: TRBV18
J: TRBJ1-1
size: many
D: TRBD1
DNA: TGTGCCAGCTCGCGCAGCCCGGGACAGGGGGCTCTGAACACTGAAGCTTTCTTT
CDR3: CASSRSPGQGALNTEAFF

V: TRBV18
J: TRBJ2-5
size: many
D: -
DNA: TGTGCCAGCTCATTAATGACAGGCTCCTCTCTCCTCGAAGAGACCCAGTACTTC
CDR3: CASSLMTGSSLLEETQYF

V: TRBV6-5
J: TRBJ2-1
size: -
D: TRBD2
DNA: TGTGCCAGCACCGACCCCGGGACTAGCGGGGCCGTCTGGCAGTTCTTC
CDR3: CASTDPGTSGAVWQFF

V: TRBV7-9
J: TRBJ2-1
size: many
D: TRBD2
DNA: TGTGCCAGCAGCTTAGTCCCCAGGACTAGCGGGGACAATGAGCAGTTCTTC
CDR3: CASSLVPRTSGDNEQFF

V: TRBV7-2
J: TRBJ2-3
size: many
D: TRBD2
DNA: TGTGCCAGCAGCTTAGGGCTAGCGGGGGGCACAGATACGCAGTATTTT
CDR3: CASSLGLAGGTDTQYF

V: TRBV7-8
J: TRBJ2-5
size: many
D: -
DNA: TGTGCCAGCAGCTTTCCGAGGGTTCGAGAGACCCAGTACTTC
CDR3: CASSFPRVRETQYF

V: TRBV7-3
J: TRBJ2-2
size: many
D: -
DNA: TGTGCCAGCAGCCCCCTGGCCGGGGAGCTGTTTTTT
CDR3: CASSPLAGELFF